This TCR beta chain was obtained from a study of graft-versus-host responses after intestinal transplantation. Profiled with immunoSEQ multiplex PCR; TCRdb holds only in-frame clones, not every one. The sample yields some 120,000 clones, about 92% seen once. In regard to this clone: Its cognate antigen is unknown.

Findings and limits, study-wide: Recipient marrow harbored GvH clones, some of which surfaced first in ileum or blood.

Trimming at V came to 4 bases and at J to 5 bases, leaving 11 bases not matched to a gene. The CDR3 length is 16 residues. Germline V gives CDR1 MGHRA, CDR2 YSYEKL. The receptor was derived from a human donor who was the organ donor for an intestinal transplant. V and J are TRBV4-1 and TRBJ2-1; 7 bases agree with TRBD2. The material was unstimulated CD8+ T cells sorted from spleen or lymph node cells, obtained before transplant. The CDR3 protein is CASSLLLSGAHNEQFF. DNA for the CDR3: TGCGCCAGCAGCCTCCTCTTGAGCGGGGCACACAATGAGCAGTTCTTC.